Listed below are T cell receptor beta chains from one sample, sequenced in a study of beta chain features in type 1 diabetes. Here immunoSEQ multiplex PCR was the method, and the copy in TCRdb shows in-frame clones only, minus some. The sample lists fewer than 250,000 clones; 68% were seen once. Sequencing was performed on naive CD4+ T cells from blood. These receptors all come from a man in his thirties or forties in good health. Each CDR3 is given with its conserved first and last residue. A D gene is named only where the DNA matches it firmly. The size of a clone is reported for some rows only, either as once, few or many, or as a class for expanded clones.

j_call | cdr3_length | clone_size | d_call | v_call | cdr3_nt | cdr3_aa
TRBJ2-3 | 14 | NA | TRBD2 | TRBV9 | TGTGCCAGCAGCCCCAGCGGGAGGGACGATACGCAGTATTTT | CASSPSGRDDTQYF
TRBJ2-5 | 16 | NA | TRBD1 | TRBV5-1 | TGCGCCAGCAGCGCGGGAACAGGGGGCCAACGAGAGACCCAGTACTTC | CASSAGTGGQRETQYF
TRBJ2-7 | 15 | NA | TRBD2 | TRBV29-1 | TGCAGCGTGGGCCAGGGACTAGCGGGAGGGGGCGAGCAGTACTTC | CSVGQGLAGGGEQYF
TRBJ2-2 | 14 | NA | NA | TRBV18 | TGTGCCAGCCAGCTCGCGGAAAACACCGGGGAGCTGTTTTTT | CASQLAENTGELFF
TRBJ2-1 | 15 | few | TRBD2 | TRBV23-1 | TGCGCCAGCAGTCAAAGGTTGTGGACTAGCGGACTATGGGTCTTC | CASSQRLWTSGLWVF
TRBJ1-2 | 14 | NA | NA | TRBV6-5 | TGTGCCAGCAGTTATCGACAGCATAGCTATGGCTACACCTTC | CASSYRQHSYGYTF
TRBJ2-1 | 15 | NA | NA | TRBV25-1 | TGTGCCAGCAGTGAATCAGGGGTGATCTACAATGAGCAGTTCTTC | CASSESGVIYNEQFF
TRBJ2-1 | 16 | NA | TRBD2 | TRBV11-2 | TGTGCCAGCAGTCGTCCCGGGACTAGCGGGAACAATGAGCAGTTCTTC | CASSRPGTSGNNEQFF
TRBJ2-1 | 15 | NA | NA | TRBV18 | TGTGCCAGCTCCCATGGACAGCCTTCCTACAATGAGCAGTTCTTC | CASSHGQPSYNEQFF
TRBJ1-2 | 12 | NA | NA | TRBV5-6 | TGTGCCAGCAGCTTTGCTTCGAGTGGCTACACCTTC | CASSFASSGYTF
TRBJ1-5 | 14 | once | NA | TRBV29-1 | TGCAGCGTGTCTCAGGGGTTGGGCAATCAGCCCCAGCATTTT | CSVSQGLGNQPQHF
TRBJ2-1 | 15 | NA | TRBD2 | TRBV30 | TGTGCCTGGAGTGTACCTAGCGGTTCCTACAATGAGCAGTTCTTC | CAWSVPSGSYNEQFF
TRBJ2-7 | 12 | NA | TRBD1 | TRBV19 | TGTGCCAGTGGGACAGGCGTCTACGAGCAGTACTTC | CASGTGVYEQYF
TRBJ2-6 | 16 | NA | NA | TRBV18 | TGTGCCAGCTCCCCAGGACTCGTCTCTGGGGCCAACGTCCTGACTTTC | CASSPGLVSGANVLTF
TRBJ2-7 | 12 | NA | NA | TRBV29-1 | TGCAGCGTTGAAAGGGTCCCCTACGAGCAGTACTTC | CSVERVPYEQYF
TRBJ2-2 | 13 | NA | NA | TRBV29-1 | TGCAGCGCCGGCCAGTTGGACACCGGGGAGCTGTTTTTT | CSAGQLDTGELFF
TRBJ2-7 | 14 | NA | NA | TRBV7-9 | TGTGCCAGCAGCTTAAGGGTACAGGGTGAAGAGCAGTACTTC | CASSLRVQGEEQYF
TRBJ2-1 | 14 | NA | NA | TRBV6-1 | TGTGCCAGCACTCGGGACAACTCCTACAATGAGCAGTTCTTC | CASTRDNSYNEQFF
TRBJ2-5 | 13 | NA | TRBD2 | TRBV25-1 | TGTGCCAGCAGTGGACTAGCCCAAGAGACCCAGTACTTC | CASSGLAQETQYF
TRBJ2-1 | 14 | NA | TRBD2 | TRBV29-1 | TGCAGCGTTCGTAGACTAGCGGGGGGTGCTGAGCAGTTCTTC | CSVRRLAGGAEQFF
TRBJ2-7 | 14 | NA | NA | TRBV14 | TGTGCCAGCAGCCAAGTTGGCAGGGGGGACGAGCAGTACTTC | CASSQVGRGDEQYF
TRBJ2-7 | 14 | NA | NA | TRBV7-9 | TGTGCCAGCAGCTTAGCGGAGAGGGGAAACGAGCAGTACTTC | CASSLAERGNEQYF
TRBJ2-7 | 14 | once | NA | TRBV7-2 | TGTGCCAGCAGTTCGGGACTGATATCCTACGAGCAGTACTTC | CASSSGLISYEQYF